Listed below are T cell receptor beta chains from one sample, sequenced in a study of cytomegalovirus exposure and HLA in healthy donors. Measured with immunoSEQ multiplex PCR; TCRdb has only the in-frame clones, and not every one. The sample holds 95,000 to 120,000 clones, roughly 70% seen once. The sample taken for sequencing was PBMCs. Receptor source: a woman between 40 and 50 years old in good health and CMV-seropositive. Each CDR3 is given with its conserved first and last residue.

v_gene,j_gene,CDR3aa
TRBV5-6,TRBJ1-2,CASSSLVKERGYTF
TRBV27,TRBJ1-1,CASSRGRLNTEAFF
TRBV11-3,TRBJ2-3,CASSPNGGSDTDTQYF
TRBV9,TRBJ1-4,CASSLAGLANEKLFF
TRBV7-8,TRBJ2-3,CASSLRSGESTDTQYF
TRBV4-1,-,CASSHGRDSALYEQYF
TRBV21-1,TRBJ1-3,CASSREDTSGNTIYF
TRBV7-9,TRBJ1-4,CASSLLDRGANEKLFF
TRBV7-9,TRBJ1-6,CASSLGYTTGPLHF
TRBV5-1,TRBJ2-5,CASSMRTSDQETQYF
TRBV30,TRBJ2-5,CAWSVELAGGPGWETQYF
TRBV11-2,TRBJ2-1,CASSLSSGGYNEQFF
TRBV6-1,TRBJ2-3,CASGFQGWGTDTQYF
TRBV5-5,TRBJ1-1,CASSHHPGADTEAFF
TRBV2,TRBJ2-7,CASSDPPRRAREQYF
TRBV13,TRBJ2-1,CASSLRGQVHDEQFF
TRBV18,TRBJ2-7,CASSPPGQGNYEQYF
TRBV21-1,TRBJ2-2,CASSKCLTFQGARWTGELFF
TRBV7-9,TRBJ1-2,CASSFAGGGYGYTF
TRBV7-3,TRBJ1-1,CASSARGTTEAFF
TRBV19,TRBJ1-1,CASSNRFSGMNTEAFF
TRBV27,TRBJ1-1,CASSSSGTANTEAFF
TRBV7-2,TRBJ2-4,CASSPQGGGDAKNIQYF
TRBV11-3,TRBJ2-3,CASSLTGDTQYF
TRBV27,TRBJ1-2,CASSLTGRIPGGGYTF
TRBV5-1,TRBJ2-5,CASSASTSGKETQYF
TRBV5-1,TRBJ2-5,CASSLLPGGEETQYF
TRBV7-3,TRBJ2-7,CASSSTGASYEQYF
TRBV5-1,TRBJ2-3,CASSFGGVGTDTQYF
TRBV5-1,TRBJ1-4,CASSSGQGNEKLFF
TRBV6-5,TRBJ2-7,CASSTSGRPSNEQYF
TRBV9,TRBJ1-2,CASSVTYGQGGDGYTF
TRBV6-1,TRBJ1-1,CASSEFPGQGSPFF
TRBV7-3,TRBJ2-7,CASSLGTGGKGSYEQYF
TRBV5-1,TRBJ1-2,CASSLGASAANYGYTF
TRBV4-2,TRBJ1-2,CASSQDRAGDNGYTF
TRBV6-5,TRBJ1-1,CASMDRGNTEAFF
TRBV5-1,TRBJ2-3,CASSTTSGGLGDTQYF
TRBV9,TRBJ2-1,CASSPEGRGVGNEQFF
TRBV5-1,TRBJ1-2,CASSPQVSYGYTF
TRBV2,TRBJ1-6,CASSDEQGKRSPLHF
TRBV7-8,TRBJ2-3,CASSSLDRVSQAQYF
TRBV7-9,TRBJ2-3,CASSFFRAAGDTQYF
TRBV6-1,TRBJ1-1,CASNERGGAWTEAFF
TRBV25-1,TRBJ2-7,CASSEAWDRAYEQYF